This T cell receptor (beta chain) was identified during a study of CD8 T cells in ankylosing spondylitis. Trimming took off 0 bases at V and 0 bases at J, with 21 bases between the two ends. This CDR3 is 19 amino acids long. Looked up from germline, CDR1 is SGHRS and CDR2 is YFSETQ. The study's findings and limits: A subset of motif variants has previously been described in the synovial fluid and blood of reactive arthritis. Disease-associated clonotypes exhibited CD8+ identity and were relatively infrequent in peripheral blood. A motif in TCR beta, a set of about 8 highly homologous variants, appeared characteristic of ankylosing spondylitis blood. According to the report, clones linked to the disease were significantly enriched in matched synovial fluid samples taken from ankylosing spondylitis patients.

This clonotype was detected ten times or more. Antigen specificity is unknown. TCRdb reprocessed the 5' RACE reads with MiXCR, giving one entry per CDR3 protein. The sample comprises 150,000 to 200,000 distinct CDR3 sequences, about 16% of which are singletons, and approximately 7.8% rests with the top ten. The chain employs TRBV5-1 and TRBJ1-2, with a tentative D call TRBD1 (5 bases). This receptor was identified in a male donor with ankylosing spondylitis or in good health (not recorded which). Sequenced material: blood, either unsorted or a sorted T cell fraction (not recorded which). CDR3 DNA sequence: TGCGCCAGCAGCTTGGAAACGGGACGCTTCCGACGGGCTAACTATGGCTACACCTTC. Translation: CASSLETGRFRRANYGYTF. Drawing the rest from reference TRBV5-1 and TRBJ1-2, the complete variable domain is KAGVTQTPRYLIKTRGQQVTLSCSPISGHRSVSWYQQTPGQGLQFLFEYFSETQRNKGNFPGRFSGRQFSNSRSEMNVSTLELGDSALYLCASSLETGRFRRANYGYTFGSGTRLTVV.